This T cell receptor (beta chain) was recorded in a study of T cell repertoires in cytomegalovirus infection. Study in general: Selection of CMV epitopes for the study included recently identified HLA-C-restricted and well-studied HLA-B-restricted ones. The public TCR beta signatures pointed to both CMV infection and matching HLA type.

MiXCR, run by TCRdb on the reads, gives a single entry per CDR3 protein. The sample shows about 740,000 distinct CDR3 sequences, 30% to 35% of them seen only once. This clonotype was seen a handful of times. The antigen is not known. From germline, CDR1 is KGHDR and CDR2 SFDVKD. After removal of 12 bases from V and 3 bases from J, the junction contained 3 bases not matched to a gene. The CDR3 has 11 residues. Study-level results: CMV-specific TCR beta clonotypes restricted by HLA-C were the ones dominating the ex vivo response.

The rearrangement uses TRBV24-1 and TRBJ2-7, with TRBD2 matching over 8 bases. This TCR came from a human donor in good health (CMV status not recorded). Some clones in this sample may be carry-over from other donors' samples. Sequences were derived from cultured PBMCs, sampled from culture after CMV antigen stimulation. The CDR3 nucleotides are TGTGCCGCGGGGGGAAGCTACGAGCAGTACTTC. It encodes CAAGGSYEQYF.